Given below is one T cell receptor (beta chain) in context. No cognate antigen has been identified for it. The sample holds no much larger clone one base away, and base qualities are not on file. These data belong to a study of blood T cell repertoires in COVID-19 (dated by TCRdb to 2018 to 2020). Regarding the complete study: The collaborator samples originated in the United States, Italy and Spain and spanned the acute and convalescent phases of COVID-19. The material from the prospective study consisted of cDNA or gDNA derived from T cells, B-cell-depleted T cells, or PBMCs. Subjects who had been exposed to COVID-19, were actively infected with it, or had recovered from it provided the deeply sampled blood TCRbeta repertoires that made up the dataset. The repertoires were made available in a free public database intended to serve as a resource for research on the immune response to SARS-CoV-2. Samples were obtained from the ongoing ImmuneRACE study (first 160 participants) and from about 1,300 subjects provided by 6 global collaborators. Nearly every sample came with metadata listing a de-identified subject ID, COVID-19 status, age in years and sex. Where available, HLA class I and class II types were obtained from metadata supplied by the sample provider rather than from assay-based typing.

Points the paper makes about the study in general: The quantity of clinical and demographic metadata differed by source and by participant and was supplied without curation.

The immunoSEQ Assay, a bias-controlled multiplex PCR, was used to amplify TCRbeta CDR3 regions from genomic DNA. Per the source publication's procedure: The number of nucleated cells in each sample was estimated by amplification of reference gene primers within the assay. To quantify the absolute abundance of each unique TCRbeta CDR3 rearrangement, sequence reads were collapsed and filtered. For each sample, productive Simpson clonality was calculated as the square root of Simpson's diversity index across productive rearrangements. The table comes from immuneACCESS by way of TCRdb, which keeps in-frame sequences with V and J called. Part of the clones is missing from these tables; in studies checked, under half for an unresolved V gene and the rest for unknown reasons. That table gives V, J and clone size, and the DNA gave D and trimming. Within this sample are about 480,000 clones, with about nine tenths of them counted one time only. Clones ranked in the top ten supply around 7.9% of the sample.

In the prospective study, participants were roughly 18 to 100 years old, resided in about two dozen geographic areas of the United States, and were enrolled through a virtual design. In the prospective study, participants were assigned to cohorts based on the clinical history participants reported in a screening survey and a study questionnaire. Recovered participants in ImmuneRACE Cohort 3 were defined by two consecutive negative NP/OP PCR tests, clearance by a healthcare professional, or resolution of symptoms. Mobile phlebotomists in the prospective study collected whole blood, serum and a nasopharyngeal or oropharyngeal swab from every participant. Additional blood draws and questionnaires over an approximately two-month period could optionally be provided by prospective study participants. Blood samples from the prospective study were shipped frozen or at room temperature prior to DNA extraction.

From the cysteine through the phenylalanine, the CDR3 covers 12 amino acids. Just the 36-base CDR3 DNA is kept, in frame starting at base 1. V is pared back by 1 base and J by 13 bases, with 11 bases lying between the germline termini. CDR1 and CDR2, per the germline V gene (reference sequence), are LGHDT and YNNKEL. This receptor chain uses TRBV3-1 (or the pseudogene TRBV3-2) and TRBJ2-1; the D gene is not confidently resolved. This TCR was sampled from a woman aged 55 to 70 who had recovered from COVID-19. Sequencing was carried out using PBMCs or T cells enriched from blood (not recorded which). CDR3 sequence: CASSQVNSLQFF. The sequence in DNA is TGTGCCAGCAGCCAAGTCAACAGTCTCCAGTTCTTC.